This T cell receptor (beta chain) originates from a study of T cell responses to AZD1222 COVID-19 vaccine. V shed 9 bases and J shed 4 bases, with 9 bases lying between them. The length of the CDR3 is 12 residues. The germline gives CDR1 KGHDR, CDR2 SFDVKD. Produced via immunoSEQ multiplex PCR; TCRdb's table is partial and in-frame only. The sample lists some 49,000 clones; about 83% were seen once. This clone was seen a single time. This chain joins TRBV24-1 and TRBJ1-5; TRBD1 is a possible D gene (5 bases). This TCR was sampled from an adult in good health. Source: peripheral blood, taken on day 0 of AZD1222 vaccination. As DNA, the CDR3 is TGTGCCACCGGAGAGGGGAATCAGCCCCAGCATTTT. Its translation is CATGEGNQPQHF.